This T cell receptor beta chain was profiled in a study of T cell changes during pregnancy in multiple sclerosis. The method was immunoSEQ multiplex PCR; TCRdb's version includes in-frame clones alone and lacks a portion of them. The sample has 90,000 to 100,000 clones, roughly 90% seen once. Germline CDR1 reads SGHTA; CDR2 reads FQGNSA. This CDR3 is 15 amino acids long. V lost 7 bases and J lost 0, with 15 bases in between. V gene TRBV7-2 combines with J gene TRBJ1-1; D is uncertain. Sample: peripheral blood, taken in the first trimester of pregnancy. The origin of this receptor is a female donor with multiple sclerosis, enrolled in a pregnancy study. CDR3 DNA: TGTGCCAGCATTCCGGCGAGGGTCCTGAACACTGAAGCTTTCTTT. Its protein is CASIPARVLNTEAFF.